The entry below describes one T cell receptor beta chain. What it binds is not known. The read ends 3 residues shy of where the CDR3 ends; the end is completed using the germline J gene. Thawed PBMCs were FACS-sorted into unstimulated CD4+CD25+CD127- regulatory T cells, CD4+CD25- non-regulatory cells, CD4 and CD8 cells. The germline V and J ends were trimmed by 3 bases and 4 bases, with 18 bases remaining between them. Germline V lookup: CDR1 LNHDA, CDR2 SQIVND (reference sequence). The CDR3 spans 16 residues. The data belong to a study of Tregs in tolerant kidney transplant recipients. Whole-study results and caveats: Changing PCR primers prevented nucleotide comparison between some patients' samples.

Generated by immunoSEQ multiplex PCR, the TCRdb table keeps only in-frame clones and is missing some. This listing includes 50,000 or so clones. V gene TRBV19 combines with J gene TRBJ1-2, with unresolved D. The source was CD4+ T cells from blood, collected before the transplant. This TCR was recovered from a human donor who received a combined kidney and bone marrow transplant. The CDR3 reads CASSISSFGGLYGYTF. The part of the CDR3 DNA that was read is TGTGCCAGTAGTATTAGTTCGTTCGGCGGACTCTATGGC.